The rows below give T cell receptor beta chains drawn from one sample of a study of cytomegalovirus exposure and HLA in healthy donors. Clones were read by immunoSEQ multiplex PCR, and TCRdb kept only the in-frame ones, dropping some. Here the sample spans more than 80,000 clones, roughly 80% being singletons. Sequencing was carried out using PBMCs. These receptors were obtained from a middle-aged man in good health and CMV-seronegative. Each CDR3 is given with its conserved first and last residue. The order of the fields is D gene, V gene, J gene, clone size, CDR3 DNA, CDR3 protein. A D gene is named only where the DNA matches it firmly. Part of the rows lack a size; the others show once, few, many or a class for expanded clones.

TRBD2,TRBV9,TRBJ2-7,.,TGTGCCAGCGGCCAGGGACTAGCGGGGAAAAACGAGCAGTACTTC,CASGQGLAGKNEQYF
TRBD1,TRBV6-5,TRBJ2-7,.,TGTGCCAGCAGTTACTTGGGACAGGGGAGCTACGAGCAGTACTTC,CASSYLGQGSYEQYF
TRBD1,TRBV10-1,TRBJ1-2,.,TGCGCCAGCAGTGAGTCGCAACAGGGGTCCGGTGGCTACACCTTC,CASSESQQGSGGYTF
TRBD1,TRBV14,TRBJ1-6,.,TGTGCCAGCAGCAAAGGACAGGGGTGGGCTAATTCACCCCTCCACTTT,CASSKGQGWANSPLHF
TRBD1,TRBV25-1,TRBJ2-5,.,TGTGCCAGCAGCCGAGCCGGAGCCCTGGACAGGGGCCGGGAGACCCAGTACTTC,CASSRAGALDRGRETQYF
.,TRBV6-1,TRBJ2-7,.,TGTGCCAGCAGTGAATACGGGGGGCATTACGAGCAGTACTTC,CASSEYGGHYEQYF
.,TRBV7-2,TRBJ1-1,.,TGTGCCAGCAGCCAAATGACAGTTCCAAACACTGAAGCTTTCTTT,CASSQMTVPNTEAFF
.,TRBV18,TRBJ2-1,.,TGTGCCAGCTCACCGGGAAACAGGGCGGTGTACAATGAGCAGTTCTTC,CASSPGNRAVYNEQFF
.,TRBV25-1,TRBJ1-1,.,TGTGCCAGCAGTGGATGGACAGTTGGACGGACTGAAGCTTTCTTT,CASSGWTVGRTEAFF
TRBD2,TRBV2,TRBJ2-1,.,TGTGCCAGCAGTGTACTAGCGGGGGTATACAATGAGCAGTTCTTC,CASSVLAGVYNEQFF
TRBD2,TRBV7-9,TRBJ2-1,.,TGTGCCAGCGTCTCCGGTGGGGGGGTCGACAATGAGCAGTTCTTC,CASVSGGGVDNEQFF
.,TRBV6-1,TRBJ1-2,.,TGTGCCAGCAGTGATCCAGGGAGGTACTATGGCTACACCTTC,CASSDPGRYYGYTF
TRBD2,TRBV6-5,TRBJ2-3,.,TGTGCCGCTGGGGGACTAGCCGCAGATACGCAGTATTTT,CAAGGLAADTQYF
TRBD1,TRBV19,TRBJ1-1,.,TGTGCCAGTAGTACGGCAGGACAGGGGCGGTGGACTGAAGCTTTCTTT,CASSTAGQGRWTEAFF
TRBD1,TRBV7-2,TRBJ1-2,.,TGTGCCAGCAGCTTAGCGGGACAGCTCTATGGCTACACCTTC,CASSLAGQLYGYTF
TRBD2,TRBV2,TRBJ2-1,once,TGTGCCAGCAGTGATCTAGCGGATTACTACAATGAGCAGTTCTTC,CASSDLADYYNEQFF
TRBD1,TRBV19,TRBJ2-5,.,TGTGCCAGTAGCACGCCGGGACAGAGAGAGACCCAGTACTTC,CASSTPGQRETQYF
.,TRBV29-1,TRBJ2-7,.,TGCAGCGCCGTACGTGGGGGGGGCCACGAGCAGTACTTC,CSAVRGGGHEQYF
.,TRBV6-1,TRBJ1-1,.,TGTGCCAGCAGTTGGGAGATGAACACTGAAGCTTTCTTT,CASSWEMNTEAFF
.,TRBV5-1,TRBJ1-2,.,TGCGCCAGCAGCCCGGCCAGGGCAGGGGATGGCTACACCTTC,CASSPARAGDGYTF
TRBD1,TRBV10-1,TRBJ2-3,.,TGCGCCAGCAGTCTTGGACAGGGAGGCCTAGATACGCAGTATTTT,CASSLGQGGLDTQYF
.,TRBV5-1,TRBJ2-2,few,TGCGCCAGCAGCTGGGAAGCGGGACAGGCGACCGGGGAGCTGTTTTTT,CASSWEAGQATGELFF
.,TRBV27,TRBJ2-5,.,TGTGCCAGCAGTCCGCACAAGAGGGAAGAGACCCAGTACTTC,CASSPHKREETQYF
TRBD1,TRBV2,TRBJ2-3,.,TGTGCCTCGAAGACAGGGCTAAGGGTAGATACGCAGTATTTT,CASKTGLRVDTQYF
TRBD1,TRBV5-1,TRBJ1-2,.,TGCGCCAGCAGCTTGGGGACAGGGGGTCAGAATGGCTACACCTTC,CASSLGTGGQNGYTF
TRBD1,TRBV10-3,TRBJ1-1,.,TGTGCCATCAGGGGACAGGAGAACACTGAAGCTTTCTTT,CAIRGQENTEAFF
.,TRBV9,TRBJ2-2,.,TGTGCCAGCAGCGTAGACGGTGGCGGGGAGCTGTTTTTT,CASSVDGGGELFF
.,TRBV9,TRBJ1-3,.,TGTGCCAGCAGCGTAGCCCCCACGGTGAGCTCTGGAAACACCATATATTTT,CASSVAPTVSSGNTIYF
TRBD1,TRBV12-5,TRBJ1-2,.,TGTGCTAGTGGTTTGGGACAGGGTAACAGCTACACCTTC,CASGLGQGNSYTF
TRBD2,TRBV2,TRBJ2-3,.,TGTGCCAGCAGTGTTAGCGGGGGTTCAGATACGCAGTATTTT,CASSVSGGSDTQYF
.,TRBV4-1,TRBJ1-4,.,TGCGCCAGCAGGCCAGGCCCCGGGGGTGAAAAACTGTTTTTT,CASRPGPGGEKLFF
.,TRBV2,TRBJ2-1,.,TGTGCCAGCAAATCCCTAGCCCAATCCTACAATGAGCAGTTCTTC,CASKSLAQSYNEQFF
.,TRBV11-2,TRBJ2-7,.,TGTGCCAGCAGCTGGCAGGGTGGCCCTATCGTGCAGTACTTC,CASSWQGGPIVQYF
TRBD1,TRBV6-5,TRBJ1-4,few,TGTGCCAGCAAACTGACAGGGACGGCGGAAAAACTGTTTTTT,CASKLTGTAEKLFF
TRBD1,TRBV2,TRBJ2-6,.,TGTGCCAGCAGAATACAGGGGGCCTCTGGGGCCAACGTCCTGACTTTC,CASRIQGASGANVLTF
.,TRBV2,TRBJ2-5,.,TGTGCCAACCAGATTGGGCGACAAGAGACCCAGTACTTC,CANQIGRQETQYF